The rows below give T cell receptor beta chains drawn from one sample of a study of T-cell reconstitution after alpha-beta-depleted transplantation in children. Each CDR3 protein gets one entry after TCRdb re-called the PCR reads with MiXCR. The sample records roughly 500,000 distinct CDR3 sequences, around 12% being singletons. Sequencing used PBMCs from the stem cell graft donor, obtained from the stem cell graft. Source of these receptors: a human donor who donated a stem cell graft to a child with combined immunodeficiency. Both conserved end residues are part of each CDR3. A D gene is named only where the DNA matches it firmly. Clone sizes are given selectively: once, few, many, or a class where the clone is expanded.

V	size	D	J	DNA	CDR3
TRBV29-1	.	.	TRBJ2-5	TGCAGCGTTGGGCAGGGCCAAGAGACCCAGTACTTC	CSVGQGQETQYF
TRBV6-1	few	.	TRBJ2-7	TGTGCCAGCAGTGCGGTTCCCTACGAGCAGTACTTC	CASSAVPYEQYF
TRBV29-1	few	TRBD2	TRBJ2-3	TGCAGCGTAAAAGGACTAGCGGGACTCACAGATACGCAGTATTTT	CSVKGLAGLTDTQYF
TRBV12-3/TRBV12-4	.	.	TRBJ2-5	TGTGCCAGCACTCCCGGGTCCGGGGACCAGTACTTC	CASTPGSGDQYF
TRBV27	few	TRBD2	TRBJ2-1	TGTGCCAGCAGTCCGGGACTAGCGGGGAGCAATGAGCAGTTCTTC	CASSPGLAGSNEQFF
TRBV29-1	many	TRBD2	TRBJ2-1	TGCAGCGTTGAAGATTACACGGGGCTAGCGGGAGGGCATCCTTTCTTC	CSVEDYTGLAGGHPFF
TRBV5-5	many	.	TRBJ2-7	TGTGCCAGCAGCTTGGGGGAACGGAGGAACGAGCAGTACTTC	CASSLGERRNEQYF
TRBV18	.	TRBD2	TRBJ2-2	TGTGCCAGCTCAGGGACTAGCTCGAACACCGGGGAGCTGTTTTTT	CASSGTSSNTGELFF
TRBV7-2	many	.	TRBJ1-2	TGTGCCAGCAGCTTAGCGTCCCGGGGGCAGGGAGGCTACACCTTC	CASSLASRGQGGYTF
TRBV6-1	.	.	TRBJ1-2	TGTGCCAGCAAGGGGACGCGTGTAGCCAACTATGGCTACACCTTC	CASKGTRVANYGYTF
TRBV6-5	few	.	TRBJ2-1	TGTGCCAGCAGTTGGGGCCATGAGCAGTTCTTC	CASSWGHEQFF
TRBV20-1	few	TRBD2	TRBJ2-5	TGCAGTGCAGTTAATGCGGGGGGCCGGAAAGAGACCCAGTACTTC	CSAVNAGGRKETQYF
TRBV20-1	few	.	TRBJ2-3	TGCAGTGCCGAAATAGGGAAAGGGATTAGCACAGATACGCAGTATTTT	CSAEIGKGISTDTQYF
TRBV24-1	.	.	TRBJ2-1	TGTGCCACCAGGGGTCCCCGAAACGTCAATGAGCAGTTCTTC	CATRGPRNVNEQFF
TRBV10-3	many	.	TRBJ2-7	TGTGCCATCAAAGGGTCAACCTCCTACGAGCAGTACTTC	CAIKGSTSYEQYF
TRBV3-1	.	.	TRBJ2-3	TGTGCCAGCAGCCTCCTAGGGGGGACCGGAACGCAGTATTTT	CASSLLGGTGTQYF
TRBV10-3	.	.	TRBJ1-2	TGTGCCATCAGTGAGTTTAACGGGAACTATGGCTACACCTTC	CAISEFNGNYGYTF
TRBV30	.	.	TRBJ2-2	TGTGCCTGGAGTGTACGCAGGGCGGACACCGGGGAGCTGTTTTTT	CAWSVRRADTGELFF
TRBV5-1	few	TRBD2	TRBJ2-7	TGCGCCAGCAGCTTGACTAGCGAGTACGAGCAGTACTTC	CASSLTSEYEQYF
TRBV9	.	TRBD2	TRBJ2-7	TGTGCCAGCAGCGTAGCCGCTAGCGGGGCCTACGAGCAGTACTTC	CASSVAASGAYEQYF
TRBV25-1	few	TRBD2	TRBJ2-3	TGTGCCAGCAGTGACGCGCGGGGGATCACAGATACGCAGTATTTT	CASSDARGITDTQYF
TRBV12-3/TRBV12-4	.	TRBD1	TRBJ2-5	TGTGCCAGCAGCTCTAGGGACAGGGGGCTTTACTGGTCAGAGACCCAGTACTTC	CASSSRDRGLYWSETQYF
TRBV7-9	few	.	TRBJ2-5	TGTGCCAGCAGCTTGCAGGAAGCAGAGACCCAGTACTTC	CASSLQEAETQYF
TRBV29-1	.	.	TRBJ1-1	TGCAGCGGACGACAGTTATACACTGAAGCTTTCTTT	CSGRQLYTEAFF
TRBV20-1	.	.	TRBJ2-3	TGCAGTGCTAGTGAGAAGAGGGGAAGACCAGATACGCAGTATTTT	CSASEKRGRPDTQYF
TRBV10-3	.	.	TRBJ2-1	TGTGCCATCAGAGACACGTCCACCGCACACAATGAGCAGTTCTTC	CAIRDTSTAHNEQFF
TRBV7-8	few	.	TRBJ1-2	TGTGCCAGCAGCTCCTTGTCCGGATGGAGTGGCTACACCTTC	CASSSLSGWSGYTF
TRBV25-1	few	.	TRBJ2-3	TGTGCCAGCAGTGAACTACAGGGCCGAGATACGCAGTATTTT	CASSELQGRDTQYF
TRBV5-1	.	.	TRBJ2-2	TGCGCCAGCAAGTCAAGGGAAAACACCGGGGAGCTGTTTTTT	CASKSRENTGELFF
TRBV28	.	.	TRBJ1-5	TGTGCCAGCAGGGAACGGGACTACGGGAGCAATCAGCCCCAGCATTTT	CASRERDYGSNQPQHF
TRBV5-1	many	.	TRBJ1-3	TGCGCCAGCAGCTTGGGTAACTCTGGAAACACCATATATTTT	CASSLGNSGNTIYF
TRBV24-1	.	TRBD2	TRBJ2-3	TGTGCCACCAGGGGAGCGGGAGGTCTCACAGATACGCAGTATTTT	CATRGAGGLTDTQYF
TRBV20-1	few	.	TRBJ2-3	TGCAGGCCCTTGAGGAGCGGGTACACAGATACGCAGTATTTT	CRPLRSGYTDTQYF
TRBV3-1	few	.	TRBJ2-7	TGTGCCAGCAGCCAAGATTCCAGGGCTGACGAGCAGTACTTC	CASSQDSRADEQYF
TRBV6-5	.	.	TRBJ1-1	TGTGCCAGCAGTTACTCGTCGGGTGGGTCGGCTAACACTGAAGCTTTCTTT	CASSYSSGGSANTEAFF
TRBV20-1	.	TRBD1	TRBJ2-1	TGCAGTGCTAGAGCCCGGGACAGGGGGTCCCCCTACAATGAGCAGTTCTTC	CSARARDRGSPYNEQFF
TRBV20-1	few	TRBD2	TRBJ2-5	TGCAGTGCTGAAATTCTAGCGGGAGAGAACCAAGAGACCCAGTACTTC	CSAEILAGENQETQYF
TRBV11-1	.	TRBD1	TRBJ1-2	TGTGCCAGCAGCTTGGGGACAGGCAGTGGCTACACCTTC	CASSLGTGSGYTF
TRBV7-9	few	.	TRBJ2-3	TGTGCCAGCAGCGCACGGCAGGGTTGGTCAGATACGCAGTATTTT	CASSARQGWSDTQYF
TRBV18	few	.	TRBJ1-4	TGTGCCAGCTCCCAATCGGAGGGAAGGGAAAAACTGTTTTTT	CASSQSEGREKLFF
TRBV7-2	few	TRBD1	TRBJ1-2	TGTGCCAGCAGCCCGAGGACAGGAGAGTTGGGTTATGGCTACACCTTC	CASSPRTGELGYGYTF